This paragraph covers one T cell receptor (beta chain) sequence. These data are taken from a study of blood T cell repertoires in COVID-19. Participants, roughly 18 to 100 years old, spanned some 23 US areas. Participants classified as exposed had met a COVID-19 case within 2 weeks before study entry. Original processing methods: Amplified reference gene primers provided the basis for estimating nucleated cell counts. Here immunoSEQ multiplex PCR was the method, and the copy in TCRdb shows in-frame clones only, minus some. The V and J calls and clone size are taken from that table; D and trimming were inferred from the DNA. The table lists 200,000 to 250,000 clones, about 80% of them singletons. Germline assignment: CDR1 ENHRY and CDR2 SYGVKD. The CDR3 sequence is 16 residues long. Trimming took 10 bases from V and 2 from J; bases not matched to a gene: 8.

The sequence came from a woman aged 40 to 50 who had been exposed to COVID-19. The sample consisted of PBMCs or T cells enriched from blood (not recorded which). The V call is TRBV10-3, the J call TRBJ2-3, with TRBD2 matching 14 bases. The CDR3 nucleotides read TGTGCCACCGGGACTAGCGGGGGACCAGTCACAGATACGCAGTATTTT. This sequence encodes CATGTSGGPVTDTQYF.